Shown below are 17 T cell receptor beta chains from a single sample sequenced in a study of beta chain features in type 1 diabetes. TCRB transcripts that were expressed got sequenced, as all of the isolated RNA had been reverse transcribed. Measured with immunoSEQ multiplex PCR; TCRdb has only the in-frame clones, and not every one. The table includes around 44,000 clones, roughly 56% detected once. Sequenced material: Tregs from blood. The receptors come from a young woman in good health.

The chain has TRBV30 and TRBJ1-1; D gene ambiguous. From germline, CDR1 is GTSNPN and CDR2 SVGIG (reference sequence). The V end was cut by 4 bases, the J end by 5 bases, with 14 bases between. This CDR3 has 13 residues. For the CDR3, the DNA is TGTGCCTGGAAGACCCAACCGGGGACTGAAGCTTTCTTT. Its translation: CAWKTQPGTEAFF.

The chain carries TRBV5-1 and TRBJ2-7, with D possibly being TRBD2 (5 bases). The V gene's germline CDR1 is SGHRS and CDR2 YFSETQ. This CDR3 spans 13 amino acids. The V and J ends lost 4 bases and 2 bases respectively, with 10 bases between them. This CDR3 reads CASSRTPTYEQYF. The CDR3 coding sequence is TGCGCCAGCAGCCGGACTCCTACCTACGAGCAGTACTTC.

In DNA, the CDR3 is TGTGCCAGCAGTGTACGACCGGGACAAGGTGCAACTAATGAAAAACTGTTTTTT. Translation gives CASSVRPGQGATNEKLFF. The V call is TRBV6-1, the J call TRBJ1-4; weak D call: TRBD1 (6 bases). V was pared by 4 bases and J by 0 bases, with 18 bases between. The CDR3 runs to 18 residues. Germline assignment: CDR1 MNHNS and CDR2 SASEGT.

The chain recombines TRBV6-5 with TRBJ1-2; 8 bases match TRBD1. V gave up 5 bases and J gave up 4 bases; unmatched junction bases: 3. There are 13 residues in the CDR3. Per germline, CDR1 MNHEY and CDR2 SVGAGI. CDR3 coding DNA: TGTGCCAGCAGTGAGACAGGGGTCTATGGCTACACCTTC. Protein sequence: CASSETGVYGYTF.

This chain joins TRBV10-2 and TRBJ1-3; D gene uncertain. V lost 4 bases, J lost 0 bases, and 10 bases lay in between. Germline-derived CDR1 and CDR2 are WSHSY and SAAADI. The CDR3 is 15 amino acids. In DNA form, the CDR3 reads TGCGCCAGCAGTGGCGTCGGGAGCTCTGGAAACACCATATATTTT. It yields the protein CASSGVGSSGNTIYF.

The CDR3 region is CASSQDFGGGTEAFF. Here the CDR3 DNA reads TGCGCCAGCAGCCAAGATTTTGGGGGGGGGACTGAAGCTTTCTTT. The gene calls are TRBV4-1 and TRBJ1-1; D is possibly TRBD1 (5 bases). Trimming took 0 bases from V and 5 from J, leaving 13 bases between them. Germline loops: CDR1 MGHRA, CDR2 YSYEKL. The CDR3 contains 15 residues.

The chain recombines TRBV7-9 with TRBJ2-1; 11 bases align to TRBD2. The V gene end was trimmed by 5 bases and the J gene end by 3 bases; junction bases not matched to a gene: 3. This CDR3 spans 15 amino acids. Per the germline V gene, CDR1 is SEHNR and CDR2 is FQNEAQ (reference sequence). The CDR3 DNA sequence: TGTGCCAGCAGCGTTAGCGGGAGGGTCTACAATGAGCAGTTCTTC. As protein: CASSVSGRVYNEQFF.

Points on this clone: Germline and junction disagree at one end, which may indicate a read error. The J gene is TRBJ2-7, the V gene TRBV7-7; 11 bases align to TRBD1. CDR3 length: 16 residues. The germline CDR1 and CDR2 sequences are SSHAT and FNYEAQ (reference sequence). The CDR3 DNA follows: TGTGCTAGCAGCCCCGGGACAGGGGGATCCCAGGACGAGCAGTACTTC. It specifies CASSPGTGGSQDEQYF.

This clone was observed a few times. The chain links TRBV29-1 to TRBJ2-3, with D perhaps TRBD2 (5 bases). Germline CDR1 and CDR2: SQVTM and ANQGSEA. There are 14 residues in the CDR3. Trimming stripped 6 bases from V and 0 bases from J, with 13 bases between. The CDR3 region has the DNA TGCAGCGTCAAAGCGGAATCTAGCACAGATACGCAGTATTTT. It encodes CSVKAESSTDTQYF.

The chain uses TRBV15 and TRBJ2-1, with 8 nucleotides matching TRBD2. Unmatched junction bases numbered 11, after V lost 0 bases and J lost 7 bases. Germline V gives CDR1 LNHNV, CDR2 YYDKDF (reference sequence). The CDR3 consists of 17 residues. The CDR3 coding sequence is TGTGCCACCAGCAGAGAAGTGATGGCGGGCGGGGGGAATGAGCAGTTCTTC. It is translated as CATSREVMAGGGNEQFF.

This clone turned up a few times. For the CDR3, the DNA is TGTGCCAGCAGCGTCACCTACAATGAGCAGTTCTTC. This translates into CASSVTYNEQFF. The gene calls are TRBV7-2 and TRBJ2-1; no firm D call. Deletions cut 5 bases from V and 2 bases from J, with 4 bases between. The germline CDR1 and CDR2 sequences are SGHTA and FQGNSA. This CDR3 spans 12 amino acids.

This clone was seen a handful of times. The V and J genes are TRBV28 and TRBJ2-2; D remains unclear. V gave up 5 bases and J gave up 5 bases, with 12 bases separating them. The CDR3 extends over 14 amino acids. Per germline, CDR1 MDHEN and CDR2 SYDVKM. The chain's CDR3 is CASSPTMKTGELFF. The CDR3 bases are TGTGCCAGCAGTCCTACCATGAAGACCGGGGAGCTGTTTTTT.

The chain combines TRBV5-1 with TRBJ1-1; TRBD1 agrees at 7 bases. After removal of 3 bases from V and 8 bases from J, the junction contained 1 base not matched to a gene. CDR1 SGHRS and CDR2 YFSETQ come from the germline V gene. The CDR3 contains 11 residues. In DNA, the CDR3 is TGCGCCAGCAGCTGGGGACAGGAAGCTTTCTTT. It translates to CASSWGQEAFF.

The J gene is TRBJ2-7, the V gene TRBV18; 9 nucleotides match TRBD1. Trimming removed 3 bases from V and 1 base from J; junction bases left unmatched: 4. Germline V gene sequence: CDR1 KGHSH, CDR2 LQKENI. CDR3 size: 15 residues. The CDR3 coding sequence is TGTGCCAGCTCACCGACAGGGGGGGCGTCCTACGAGCAGTACTTC. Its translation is CASSPTGGASYEQYF.

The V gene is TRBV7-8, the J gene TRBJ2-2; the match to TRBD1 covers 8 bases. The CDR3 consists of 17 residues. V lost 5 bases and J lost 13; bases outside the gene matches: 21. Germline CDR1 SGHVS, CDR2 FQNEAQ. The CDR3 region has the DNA TGTGCCAGCAGCAAAAGAGACAGGGGTTTAAGGGAGTCCTCGCTGTTTTTT. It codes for CASSKRDRGLRESSLFF.

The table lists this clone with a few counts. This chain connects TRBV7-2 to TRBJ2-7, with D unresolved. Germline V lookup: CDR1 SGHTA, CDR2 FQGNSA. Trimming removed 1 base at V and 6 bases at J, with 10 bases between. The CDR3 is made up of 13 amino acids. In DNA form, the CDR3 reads TGTGCCAGCAGCTTAGGTTTGGCCCGCGAGCAGTACTTC. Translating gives CASSLGLAREQYF. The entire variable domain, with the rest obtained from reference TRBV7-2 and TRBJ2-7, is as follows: GAGVSQSPSNKVTEKGKDVELRCDPISGHTALYWYRQSLGQGLEFLIYFQGNSAPDKSGLPSDRFSAERTGGSVSTLTIQRTQQEDSAVYLCASSLGLAREQYFGPGTRLTVT.

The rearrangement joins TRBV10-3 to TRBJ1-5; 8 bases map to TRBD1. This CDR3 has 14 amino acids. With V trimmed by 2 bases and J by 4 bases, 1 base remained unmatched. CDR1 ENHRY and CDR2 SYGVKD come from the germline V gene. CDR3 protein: CAISERQGNQPQHF. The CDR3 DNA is TGTGCCATCAGTGAGAGACAGGGGAATCAGCCCCAGCATTTT.